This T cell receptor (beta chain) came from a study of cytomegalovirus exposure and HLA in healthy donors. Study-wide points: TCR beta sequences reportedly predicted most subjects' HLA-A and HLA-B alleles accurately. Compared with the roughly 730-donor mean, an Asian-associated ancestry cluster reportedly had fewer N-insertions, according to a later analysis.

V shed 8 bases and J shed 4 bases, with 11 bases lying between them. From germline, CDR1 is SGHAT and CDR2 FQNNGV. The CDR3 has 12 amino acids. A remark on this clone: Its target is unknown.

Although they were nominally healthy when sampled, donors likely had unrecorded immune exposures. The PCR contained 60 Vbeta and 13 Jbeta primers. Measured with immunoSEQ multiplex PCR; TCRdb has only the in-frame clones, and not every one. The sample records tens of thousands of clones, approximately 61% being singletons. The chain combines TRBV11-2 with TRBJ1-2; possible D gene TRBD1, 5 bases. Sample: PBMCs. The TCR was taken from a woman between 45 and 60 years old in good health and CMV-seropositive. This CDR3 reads CASDGGLYGYTF. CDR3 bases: TGTGCCAGCGACGGGGGACTCTATGGCTACACCTTC.